Below are 8 T cell receptor beta chains sequenced from a single sample in a study of shared clonotypes between healthy human individuals. Here immunoSEQ multiplex PCR was the method, and the copy in TCRdb shows in-frame clones only, minus some. The sample has some 690,000 clones, roughly 88% seen once. The specimen sequenced was memory CD8+ T cells from PBMCs. Indicated subset: CD45RO+ cells pooled with CCR7-negative TemRA cells. The receptors derive from a man younger than 35 in good health. Some clones in this sample may be carry-over from other donors' samples.

The rearrangement joins TRBV5-1 to TRBJ2-3; D is uncertain. CDR3 length equals 14 residues. V was clipped by 0 bases and J by 0 bases, with 5 bases between them. Germline values: CDR1 SGHRS, CDR2 YFSETQ. DNA for the CDR3: TGCGCCAGCAGCTTGGGCGCTAGCACAGATACGCAGTATTTT. Translated, it gives CASSLGASTDTQYF.

V and J are TRBV5-8 and TRBJ2-4; D is uncertain. The CDR3 spans 14 residues. V shed 2 bases and J shed 2 bases, with 8 bases lying between them. In germline, CDR1 is SGHTS, CDR2 YDEGEE. The CDR3 DNA reads TGTGCCAGCAGCTTTAGACGGTCCAAAAACATTCAGTACTTC. Protein: CASSFRRSKNIQYF.

This sequence joins TRBV14 and TRBJ2-7, with 8 bases lining up with TRBD2. This CDR3 comprises 13 residues. Germline assignment: CDR1 SGHDN and CDR2 FVKESK. DNA of the CDR3: TGTGCAAGTCAAATTACACGCGGGGGGGAGCAGTACTTC. Its translation: CASQITRGGEQYF. Full variable domain (remainder filled in from reference TRBV14 and TRBJ2-7): EAGVTQFPSHSVIEKGQTVTLRCDPISGHDNLYWYRRVMGKEIKFLLHFVKESKQDESGMPNNRFLAERTGGTYSTLKVQPAELEDSGVYFCASQITRGGEQYFGPGTRLTVT.

The chain couples TRBV5-5 to TRBJ2-6, with D maybe TRBD2 (5 bases). CDR3 length: 14 amino acids. V lost 7 bases to trimming and J lost 2 bases, with 10 bases between them. The germline V gene has CDR1 SGHKS and CDR2 YYEKEE (reference sequence). CDR3 in amino acids: CASRTGTGANVLTF. Here the CDR3 DNA reads TGTGCCAGCCGGACGGGGACTGGGGCCAACGTCCTGACTTTC. The full variable domain, rest sourced from reference TRBV5-5 and TRBJ2-6, is DAGVTQSPTHLIKTRGQQVTLRCSPISGHKSVSWYQQVLGQGPQFIFQYYEKEERGRGNFPDRFSARQFPNYSSELNVNALLLGDSALYLCASRTGTGANVLTFGAGSRLTVL.

The J gene is TRBJ1-6, the V gene TRBV9; no firm D call. Germline V lookup: CDR1 SGDLS, CDR2 YYNGEE. Trimming took 0 bases from V and 5 from J, leaving 0 bases between them. The CDR3 loop spans 12 amino acids. In nucleotides, the CDR3 is TGTGCCAGCAGCGTAGATAATTCACCCCTCCACTTT. This encodes CASSVDNSPLHF.

In regard to this clone: The sample holds other DNA sequences that translate to the same CDR3. This chain uses TRBV5-1 with TRBJ2-7, with a weak D call TRBD1 (5 bases). Trimming shortened V by 0 bases and J by 3 bases, and 10 bases separated the two germline ends. The CDR3 is 14 residues long. Germline lookup yields CDR1 SGHRS and CDR2 YFSETQ. CDR3 sequence: CASSLGGAGYEQYF. The CDR3 region has the DNA TGCGCCAGCAGCTTGGGTGGGGCTGGCTACGAGCAGTACTTC.

The DNA of the CDR3 is TGTGCCAGCAGTTTATCGTCGGGGGAGTACAATCAGCCCCAGCATTTT. Translating it yields CASSLSSGEYNQPQHF. V gene TRBV27 combines with J gene TRBJ1-5, with a weak D call TRBD1 (5 bases). Deletions cut 0 bases from V and 3 bases from J, with 12 bases between. The CDR3 length is 16 residues. Germline CDR1 is MNHEY and CDR2 is SMNVEV (reference sequence).

This chain connects TRBV4-1 to TRBJ1-6; tentatively, D is TRBD1 (5 bases). The CDR3 has 14 residues. V was cut by 4 bases and J by 9 bases, with 13 bases left in between. In germline, CDR1 is MGHRA, CDR2 YSYEKL. The DNA of the CDR3 is TGCGCCAGCAGCCCGGTTGGGGACCTTTCACCCCTCCACTTT. Its translation is CASSPVGDLSPLHF.